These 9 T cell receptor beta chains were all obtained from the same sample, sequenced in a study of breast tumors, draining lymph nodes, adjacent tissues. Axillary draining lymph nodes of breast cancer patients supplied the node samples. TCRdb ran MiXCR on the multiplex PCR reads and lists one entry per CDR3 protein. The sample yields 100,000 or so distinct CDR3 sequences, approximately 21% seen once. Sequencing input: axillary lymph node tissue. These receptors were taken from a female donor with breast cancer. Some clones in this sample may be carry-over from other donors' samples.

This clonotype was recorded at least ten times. This CDR3 is CATRNGEVRGNEQFF. The CDR3 DNA reads as TGTGCCACCCGAAATGGGGAGGTCCGGGGCAATGAGCAGTTCTTC. This chain connects TRBV12-3 or TRBV12-4 to TRBJ2-1; D is possibly TRBD2 (6 bases). The V end was cut by 10 bases, the J end by 6 bases, with 22 bases between. The CDR3 runs 15 residues.

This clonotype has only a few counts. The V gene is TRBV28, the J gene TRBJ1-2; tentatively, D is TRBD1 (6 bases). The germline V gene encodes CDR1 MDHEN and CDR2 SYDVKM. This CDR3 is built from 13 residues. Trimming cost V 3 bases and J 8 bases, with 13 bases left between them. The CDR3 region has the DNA TGTGCCAGCAGTTTTTCGGGGGCGCGCGGCTACACCTTC. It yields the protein CASSFSGARGYTF.

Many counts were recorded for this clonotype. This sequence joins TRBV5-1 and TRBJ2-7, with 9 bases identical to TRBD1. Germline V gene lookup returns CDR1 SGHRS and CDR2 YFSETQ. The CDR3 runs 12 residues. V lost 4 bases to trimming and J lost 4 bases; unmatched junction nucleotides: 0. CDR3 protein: CASSGQGYEQYF. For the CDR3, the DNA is TGCGCCAGCAGCGGACAGGGGTACGAGCAGTACTTC.

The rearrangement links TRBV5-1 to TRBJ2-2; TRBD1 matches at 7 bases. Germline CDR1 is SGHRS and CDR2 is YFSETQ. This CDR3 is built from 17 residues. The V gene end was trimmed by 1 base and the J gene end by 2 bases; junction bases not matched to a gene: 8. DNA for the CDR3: TGCGCCAGCAGCTTGTCACCCGGGACAGAAAACACCGGGGAGCTGTTTTTT. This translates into CASSLSPGTENTGELFF.

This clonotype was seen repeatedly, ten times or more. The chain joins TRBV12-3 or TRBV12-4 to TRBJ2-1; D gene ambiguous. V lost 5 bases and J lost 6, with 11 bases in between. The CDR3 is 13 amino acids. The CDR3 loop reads CASSRPPANEQFF. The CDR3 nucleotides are TGTGCCAGCAGTCGCCCGCCCGCCAATGAGCAGTTCTTC.

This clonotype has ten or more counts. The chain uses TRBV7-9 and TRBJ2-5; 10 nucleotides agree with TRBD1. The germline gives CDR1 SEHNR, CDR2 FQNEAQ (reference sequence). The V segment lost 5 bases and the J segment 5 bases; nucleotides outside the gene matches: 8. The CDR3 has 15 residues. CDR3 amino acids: CASSLQTGGLETQYF. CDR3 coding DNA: TGTGCCAGCAGCCTACAGACAGGGGGCTTGGAGACCCAGTACTTC.

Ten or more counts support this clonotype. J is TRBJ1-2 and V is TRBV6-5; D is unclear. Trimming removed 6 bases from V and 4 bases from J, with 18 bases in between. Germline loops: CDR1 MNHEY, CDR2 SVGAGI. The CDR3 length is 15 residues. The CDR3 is CASRRTRDGSYGYTF. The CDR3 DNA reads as TGTGCCAGCAGACGTACTAGGGATGGGAGCTATGGCTACACCTTC.

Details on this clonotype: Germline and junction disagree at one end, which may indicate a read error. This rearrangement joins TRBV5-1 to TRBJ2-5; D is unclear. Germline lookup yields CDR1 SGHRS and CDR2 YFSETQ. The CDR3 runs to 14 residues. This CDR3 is CASSHYSRGETQCF. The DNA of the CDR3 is TGTGCCAGCTCCCATTACAGTAGAGGAGAGACCCAGTGCTTC.

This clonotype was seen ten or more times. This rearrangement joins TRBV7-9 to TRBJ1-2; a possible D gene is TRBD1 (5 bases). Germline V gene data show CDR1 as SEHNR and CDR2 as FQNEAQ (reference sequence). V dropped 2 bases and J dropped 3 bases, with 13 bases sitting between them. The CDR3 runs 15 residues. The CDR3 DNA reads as TGTGCCAGCAGCTTACCAACAGGATTCTACTATGGCTACACCTTC. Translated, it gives CASSLPTGFYYGYTF.